This entry concerns a single T cell receptor beta chain. The source of the sample is a study of blood T cell repertoires in COVID-19. Germline V gene sequence: CDR1 SGHVS, CDR2 FQNEAQ. Losses at the gene ends were 5 bases for V and 4 bases for J; bases not matched to a gene: 6. The CDR3 totals 15 residues. Libraries were prepared by immunoSEQ multiplex PCR; TCRdb keeps only in-frame clonotypes and omits some of them. Of about 400,000 clones listed, 88% were seen once; the top ten hold roughly 2%. The specimen sequenced was PBMCs or T cells enriched from blood (not recorded which). This clonotype was obtained from a woman between 40 and 50 years old with acute COVID-19. J is TRBJ1-5 and V is TRBV7-8, with 9 positions matching TRBD1. This chain's CDR3 is CASSPGTGRNQPQHF. The CDR3 DNA reads TGTGCCAGCAGCCCCGGGACAGGGCGAAATCAGCCCCAGCATTTT.